These 5 T cell receptor beta chains share one sample of origin, sequenced in a study of identical twins (dated by TCRdb to about 2016). The protocol used for the library was 5' RACE. The reads were generated on an Illumina HiSeq 2000. TCRdb handled the public reads itself, with Q25 trimming in fastp and clone calling in MiXCR, and kept productive beta chains. Each entry merges the rows of one CDR3 protein and shows their most common DNA and genes. The sample profile shows some 630,000 distinct CDR3 sequences; roughly 7.1% of them were found once. In total, the top ten clones hold approximately 1.5% of the sample. The same data also went into a second study, on yellow fever vaccine responses in identical twins.

The source material was PBMCs. The origin of the receptors is a young woman in good health.

This chain joins TRBV25-1 and TRBJ2-2; TRBD1 might be the D (5 bases). Per germline, CDR1 MGHDK and CDR2 SYGVNS. V dropped 6 bases and J dropped 6 bases, with 17 bases sitting between them. The CDR3 spans 15 residues. Written as DNA, the CDR3 is TGTGCCAGCAGGAAGGACACCGCAGGTCCCGGGGAGCTGTTTTTT. It encodes CASRKDTAGPGELFF.

At least ten counts were recorded for this clonotype. The chain is built from TRBV20-1 and TRBJ1-1; D ambiguous. CDR3 length: 15 amino acids. V shed 0 bases and J shed 4 bases, with 15 bases lying between them. In germline, CDR1 is DFQATT, CDR2 SNEGSKA (reference sequence). The CDR3 protein is CSARDLWKGGTEAFF. DNA of the CDR3: TGCAGTGCTAGAGATCTGTGGAAGGGCGGCACTGAAGCTTTCTTT.

The CDR3: CASSGKSTGELFF. CDR3 sequence (DNA): TGTGCCAGCAGTGGAAAGAGCACCGGGGAGCTGTTTTTT. The chain has TRBV12-3 or TRBV12-4 and TRBJ2-2; D is uncertain. Trimming pared 5 bases from V and 4 bases from J, leaving 8 bases between. The CDR3 has 13 amino acids.

The chain recombines TRBV3-1 with TRBJ2-1; 13 bases map to TRBD2. Trimming cost V 0 bases and J 0 bases; bases outside gene matches: 14. The germline V gene encodes CDR1 LGHDT and CDR2 YNNKEL (reference sequence). The CDR3 consists of 22 residues. CDR3 DNA sequence: TGTGCCAGCAGCCAAGATATCGGAGGGCAGGGACTAGCGGGGAGCTCCTACAATGAGCAGTTCTTC. Translated, it gives CASSQDIGGQGLAGSSYNEQFF.

This clonotype was seen at least ten times. The V call is TRBV20-1, the J call TRBJ2-2; TRBD2 is a possible D gene (6 bases). The CDR3 contains 16 residues. Germline V CDR1 and CDR2: DFQATT, SNEGSKA (reference sequence). Trimming cost V 3 bases and J 1 base, with 15 bases left between them. In nucleotides, the CDR3 is TGCAGTGCTAGTGACCGTTCCGGGGGGAACACCGGGGAGCTGTTTTTT. Translated, it gives CSASDRSGGNTGELFF.